The source of this TCR beta chain is a study of siplizumab effects on memory and regulatory T cells. Study-level results: Left unconfirmed was the suppressive function of proliferating Tregs from siplizumab cultures.

The CDR3 totals 14 residues. CDR1 is KGHSH, CDR2 LQKENI, per germline. V lost 3 bases and J lost 1, with 9 bases in between. With respect to this clone: The antigen is undetermined. This CDR3 is also generated by other DNA sequences in the sample.

Here immunoSEQ multiplex PCR was the method, and the copy in TCRdb shows in-frame clones only, minus some. Among approximately 100,000 clones listed, 93% were seen once. The chain has TRBV18 and TRBJ1-2; maybe TRBD1 (5 bases). Input material: non-Treg CD4+ T cells sorted from blood. The clonotype was recovered from a human donor in good health. CDR3 in DNA: TGTGCCAGCTCACCCCAGGGCGATAACTATGGCTACACCTTC. Its protein product is CASSPQGDNYGYTF.